This TCR beta chain was sequenced in a study of response to subunit inactivated influenza vaccine. The study, taken as a whole, reports: With each seasonal influenza vaccination, the authors suggested, few new T cells are recruited.

The germline V gene encodes CDR1 MNHEY and CDR2 SMNVEV (reference sequence). V lost 5 bases, J lost 0 bases, and 4 bases stayed unmatched. The CDR3 is made up of 14 amino acids. This clonotype was observed many times. Its antigen is still unknown. MiXCR, run by TCRdb on the RT-PCR reads, gives a single entry per CDR3 protein. The sample yields 650,000 to 800,000 distinct CDR3 sequences, roughly 18% seen once. This TCR was sampled from a man between 50 and 59 years old who received an inactivated influenza vaccine. The material was PBMCs from blood, obtained approximately 5 days after vaccination. The chain employs TRBV27 and TRBJ2-7; 7 nucleotides align to TRBD1. The CDR3 loop reads CASSMTGRSYEQYF. CDR3 DNA: TGTGCCAGCAGTATGACAGGGCGCTCCTACGAGCAGTACTTC.